The rows below give T cell receptor beta chains drawn from one sample of a study of cytomegalovirus exposure and HLA in healthy donors. Sequencing was performed with immunoSEQ multiplex PCR; in TCRdb, only in-frame clones are kept and a portion is missing. The sample includes roughly 150,000 clones, about 80% seen only once; the top ten take around 6.6%. Sequenced: PBMCs. Receptors were obtained from a woman between 45 and 65 years old in good health and CMV-seropositive. Both conserved end residues are part of each CDR3.

V: TRBV2; J: TRBJ2-3; CDR3: CASRVAQDTDTQYF
V: TRBV7-9; J: TRBJ2-7; CDR3: CASSLGGIQEQYF
V: TRBV25-1; J: TRBJ2-7; CDR3: CASNGGDHSYEQYF
V: TRBV7-2; J: TRBJ2-7; CDR3: CASSQRQVGEQYF
V: TRBV7-7; J: TRBJ2-1; CDR3: CASSPGTVLGEQFF
V: TRBV5-6; J: TRBJ2-5; CDR3: CASSGGGPTETQYF
V: TRBV5-5; J: TRBJ2-1; CDR3: CASSLRGYDEQFF
V: TRBV11-2; J: TRBJ1-6; CDR3: CASSLEGQANSPLHF
V: TRBV11-3; J: TRBJ2-7; CDR3: CASSPKWDRSYEQYF
V: TRBV7-9; J: TRBJ2-7; CDR3: CASSSDNSLHEQYF
V: TRBV4-3; J: TRBJ1-2; CDR3: CASSQEGTGGLDGYTF
V: TRBV5-4; J: TRBJ2-7; CDR3: CASSLVGGPDAQYF
V: TRBV2; J: TRBJ2-7; CDR3: CAGFALAGDTKEQYF
V: TRBV14; J: TRBJ2-7; CDR3: CASSQGLAASSYEQYF
V: TRBV5-1; J: TRBJ2-3; CDR3: CASSWGGVGGLTDTQYF
V: TRBV7-2; J: TRBJ2-1; CDR3: CASSLLGGADEQFF
V: TRBV5-1; J: TRBJ1-5; CDR3: CASSLEGGNQPQHF
V: TRBV29-1; J: TRBJ1-4; CDR3: CSAAAGSEKLFF
V: TRBV29-1; J: TRBJ1-1; CDR3: CSGWDMLNTEAFF
V: TRBV5-1; J: TRBJ2-7; CDR3: CASSLATGGSYEQYF
V: TRBV27; J: TRBJ1-5; CDR3: CASKPYPQGAGSNQPQHF
V: TRBV27; J: TRBJ2-1; CDR3: CASRGLPSSYNEQFF
V: TRBV4-1; J: TRBJ1-1; CDR3: CASSQDGARRTEAFF
V: TRBV2; J: TRBJ1-4; CDR3: CASRETGGLEKLFF
V: TRBV5-1; J: TRBJ1-4; CDR3: CASSPRSTATNEKLFF
V: TRBV19; J: TRBJ1-4; CDR3: CASSVDRGEKLFF
V: TRBV4-3; J: TRBJ2-7; CDR3: CASSPGTGGSVRQYF
V: TRBV6-1; J: TRBJ1-5; CDR3: CASSDEGQSNQPQHF
V: TRBV30; J: TRBJ2-7; CDR3: CAWSTGHEQYF
V: TRBV19; J: TRBJ2-3; CDR3: CASSSSGSRGVADTQYF
V: TRBV13; J: TRBJ1-1; CDR3: CASSVRGYTEAFF
V: TRBV29-1; J: TRBJ2-1; CDR3: CSALGGEQFF
V: TRBV4-2; J: TRBJ2-2; CDR3: CASSPTRYTGELFF